Listed here are 28 T cell receptor beta chains from one sample, sequenced in a study of neurological immune-mediated disorders. The time point was: longitudinal time-point 3. In TCRdb, the 5' RACE reads were re-called with MiXCR into one record per CDR3 protein. The sample gives about 45,000 distinct CDR3 sequences, less than 15% of which show up once; roughly an eighth is in the top ten. The sample consisted of PBMCs. The receptors come from a young man in good health.

This clonotype was seen repeatedly, ten times or more. This chain links TRBV18 with TRBJ1-1, with TRBD1 matching 8 bases. The CDR3 extends over 14 amino acids. The V and J ends lost 6 bases and 1 base, in that order; junction bases with no gene match: 4. The germline V gene encodes CDR1 KGHSH and CDR2 LQKENI. This chain's CDR3 is CASSRQGQNTEAFF. The CDR3 bases are TGTGCCAGCTCCAGACAGGGGCAGAACACTGAAGCTTTCTTT.

At least ten counts were recorded for this clonotype. The chain combines TRBV20-1 with TRBJ2-3, with 10 bases identical to TRBD2. Trimming at V came to 0 bases and at J to 4 bases, leaving 7 bases not matched to a gene. The CDR3 runs 16 residues. Germline V lookup: CDR1 DFQATT, CDR2 SNEGSKA (reference sequence). The CDR3 loop is CSAREPSGSRADTQYF. The CDR3 nucleotides read TGCAGTGCTAGAGAGCCTAGCGGGAGTAGGGCAGATACGCAGTATTTT.

On this clonotype: It is unclear where the CDR3 begins or ends on the DNA, so no DNA is shown, and the CDR3 is as TCRdb lists it. The rearrangement uses TRBV7-6 and TRBJ2-1; TRBD1 was called by the table and not checked on the DNA. Germline V gene data show CDR1 as SGHVS and CDR2 as FNYEAQ. The CDR3 length is 16 residues, termini included. The CDR3 region is CASSLFGPGPNNEQFF.

This clonotype was observed many times. The V and J genes are TRBV29-1 and TRBJ1-3, with D possibly TRBD1 on 5 matching bases. The CDR3 runs 12 residues. The V gene's germline CDR1 is SQVTM and CDR2 ANQGSEA. The V gene lost 7 bases and the J gene lost 2 bases, with 9 bases spanning the gap. The CDR3 spells CSAGETGNTIYF. The CDR3 DNA reads TGCAGCGCGGGGGAAACTGGAAACACCATATATTTT.

This clonotype came up many times. The CDR3 sequence is CASSFGPQARSYEQYF. The CDR3 DNA sequence: TGTGCCAGCAGCTTCGGTCCGCAGGCGAGATCCTACGAGCAGTACTTC. V gene TRBV5-5 combines with J gene TRBJ2-7; D not resolved. This CDR3 spans 16 amino acids. V was clipped by 2 bases and J by 1 base, with 16 bases between them. Germline-derived CDR1 and CDR2 are SGHKS and YYEKEE (reference sequence).

This clonotype was observed a few times. V usage is TRBV29-1 and J usage is TRBJ1-2; D uncertain. CDR3 length: 11 residues. Germline-derived CDR1 and CDR2 are SQVTM and ANQGSEA. The V end lost 3 bases, the J end lost 6 bases, and 8 bases lay between the germline ends. CDR3 DNA sequence: TGCAGCGTTGAGTATGGGAATGGCTACACCTTC. Protein: CSVEYGNGYTF.

The V call is TRBV18, the J call TRBJ1-1; no firm D call. The CDR3 sequence is 14 residues long. The ends were cut back, 2 bases at V and 4 bases at J, with 11 bases in the middle. Germline V CDR1 and CDR2: KGHSH, LQKENI. DNA for the CDR3: TGTGCCAGCTCACCATTGGAGGGCGGCACTGAAGCTTTCTTT. It translates to CASSPLEGGTEAFF. The whole variable domain, remainder taken from reference TRBV18 and TRBJ1-1, is NAGVMQNPRHLVRRRGQEARLRCSPMKGHSHVYWYRQLPEEGLKFMVYLQKENIIDESGMPKERFSAEFPKEGPSILRIQQVVRGDSAAYFCASSPLEGGTEAFFGQGTRLTVV.

As concerns this clonotype: The junction departs from the called germline gene at one end, perhaps through a read error. The gene calls are TRBV15 and TRBJ1-2; tentatively, D is TRBD1 (5 bases). Germline V lookup: CDR1 LNHNV, CDR2 YYDKDF (reference sequence). The CDR3 spans 14 residues. CDR3 bases: TGTGCCACTAGCAGATGGCCAGGGCACTATGGCTACACCTTC. As protein: CATSRWPGHYGYTF.

In its sample, this clonotype was seen many times. This chain uses TRBV29-1 with TRBJ2-3; 9 nucleotides agree with TRBD1. The junction had 16 bases not matched to a gene; V was cut back by 3 bases and J by 0 bases. CDR1 is SQVTM and CDR2 is ANQGSEA in the germline V gene. This CDR3 region has 19 residues. CDR3 in amino acids: CSVEQNRGRSLLSTDTQYF. The CDR3 DNA is TGCAGCGTTGAGCAGAACAGGGGGCGATCCTTACTTAGCACAGATACGCAGTATTTT.

As to this clonotype: A much larger clone lies one base from this, so it may be a read error. The rearrangement uses TRBV5-5 and TRBJ2-7; D remains ambiguous. Germline CDR1 is SGHKS and CDR2 is YYEKEE (reference sequence). V gave up 7 bases and J gave up 2 bases, with 13 bases separating them. The CDR3 runs 13 residues. The CDR3 sequence is CASSSVTTYEQYF. The CDR3 region has the DNA TGTGCCAGCTCCTCGGTGACCACCTACGAGCAGTACTTC.

Many counts were recorded for this clonotype. The gene calls are TRBV7-2 and TRBJ1-5; no reliable D call. Germline loops: CDR1 SGHTA, CDR2 FQGNSA. V lost 0 bases to trimming and J lost 6 bases, with 12 bases between them. This CDR3 is built from 15 residues. The CDR3 reads CASSLALGSGQPQHF. The CDR3 nucleotides read TGTGCCAGCAGCTTAGCGCTCGGCTCCGGTCAGCCCCAGCATTTT.

This clonotype was recorded many times. The chain carries TRBV12-3 or TRBV12-4 and TRBJ1-5; 8 bases map to TRBD1. This CDR3 has 15 residues. V was clipped by 6 bases and J by 6 bases; unmatched bases: 10. Written as DNA, the CDR3 is TGTGCCAGCAGCCCATCCCAGGGGGCGGGTCAGCCCCAGCATTTT. It yields the protein CASSPSQGAGQPQHF.

This clonotype was recorded at least ten times. This chain links TRBV7-9 with TRBJ1-2, with 7 bases lining up with TRBD1. Germline V gene data show CDR1 as SEHNR and CDR2 as FQNEAQ (reference sequence). Trimming at V came to 5 bases and at J to 4 bases, leaving 1 base not matched to a gene. The CDR3 runs 12 residues. The CDR3 region is CASSRQGYGYTF. Here the CDR3 DNA reads TGTGCCAGCAGCCGACAGGGCTATGGCTACACCTTC.

This rearrangement joins TRBV7-8 to TRBJ1-1; D is possibly TRBD1 (6 bases). The germline CDR1 and CDR2 sequences are SGHVS and FQNEAQ. The length of the CDR3 is 17 residues. Between the trimmed V and J ends, which lost 1 base and 1 base, there was a span of 16 bases. CDR3 in amino acids: CASSLGGGGPANTEAFF. CDR3 nucleotide sequence: TGTGCCAGCAGCTTAGGGGGCGGGGGGCCTGCGAACACTGAAGCTTTCTTT.

This clonotype was seen many times. The chain links TRBV4-1 to TRBJ2-5; no clear D gene. This CDR3 contains 14 residues. Germline CDR1 MGHRA, CDR2 YSYEKL. V lost 0 bases and J lost 4, with 9 bases in between. The CDR3 coding sequence is TGCGCCAGCAGCCAAGAAGGGCAGCTAGAGACCCAGTACTTC. Its protein is CASSQEGQLETQYF.

This clonotype was recorded at least ten times. The chain couples TRBV5-1 to TRBJ1-6; D unresolved. The germline V gene encodes CDR1 SGHRS and CDR2 YFSETQ. The V end lost 0 bases, the J end lost 5 bases, and 15 bases lay between the germline ends. CDR3 length: 17 amino acids. CDR3 sequence reads: CASSLGGVGIDNSPLHF. CDR3 nucleotides: TGCGCCAGCAGCTTGGGCGGTGTGGGTATCGATAATTCACCCCTCCACTTT.

This clonotype was seen repeatedly, ten times or more. The V call is TRBV27, the J call TRBJ1-1, with 12 bases fitting TRBD1. The ends lost 5 bases at V and 4 bases at J; junction bases unmatched: 8. This CDR3 has 16 amino acids. Germline V gene lookup returns CDR1 MNHEY and CDR2 SMNVEV (reference sequence). CDR3 coding DNA: TGTGCCAGCAGTCCGACGGGACAGGGGGCCGGCACTGAAGCTTTCTTT. This gives the protein CASSPTGQGAGTEAFF.

In regard to this clonotype: A single base separates this from a much larger clone, so it may be a read error. V is TRBV6-1 and J is TRBJ2-1; tentatively, D is TRBD2 (6 bases). Germline V gene sequence: CDR1 MNHNS, CDR2 SASEGT. V lost 7 bases and J lost 7, with 17 bases in between. The CDR3 is 14 residues long. The CDR3 nucleotides are TGTGCCAGCACCCGCTGGAGGGCCGGGAATGAGCAGTTCTTC. Translating it yields CASTRWRAGNEQFF.

The chain combines TRBV5-8 with TRBJ1-1; no clear D. Germline assignment: CDR1 SGHTS and CDR2 YDEGEE. Trimming left V 0 bases short and J 11 bases short, with 17 bases between. CDR3 size: 14 residues. The CDR3 DNA follows: TGTGCCAGCAGCTTGGCCGATGCCGGTTTCCAGGCTTTCTTT. It codes for CASSLADAGFQAFF.

This clonotype was observed many times. CDR3 protein: CSARDSRGIGTDTQYF. CDR3 in DNA: TGCAGTGCTAGAGATAGCCGGGGAATCGGGACAGATACGCAGTATTTT. This chain links TRBV20-1 with TRBJ2-3, with D tentatively TRBD2 (5 bases). Trimming left V 0 bases short and J 3 bases short, with 16 bases between. The germline CDR1 and CDR2 sequences are DFQATT and SNEGSKA (reference sequence). This CDR3 spans 16 amino acids.

This chain joins TRBV10-1 and TRBJ1-6; D is ambiguous. This CDR3 contains 12 residues. Trimming stripped 3 bases from V and 7 bases from J, with 4 bases between. Germline lookup yields CDR1 WNHNN and CDR2 SYGVQD (reference sequence). The CDR3 here is CASSDPNSPLHF. For the CDR3, the DNA is TGCGCCAGCAGTGATCCCAATTCACCCCTCCACTTT.

V and J are TRBV4-1 and TRBJ1-1; D unresolved. CDR3 length equals 18 residues. Germline V gene data show CDR1 as MGHRA and CDR2 as YSYEKL. The germline V and J ends were trimmed by 3 bases and 3 bases, with 23 bases remaining between them. CDR3 DNA sequence: TGCGCCAGCAGCCAGGCAAAGTTTCGGCAGCTAGAGTACACTGAAGCTTTCTTT. Translation gives CASSQAKFRQLEYTEAFF.

The chain couples TRBV9 to TRBJ2-7; TRBD1 agrees at 7 bases. This CDR3 has 14 residues. The V and J ends lost 4 bases and 2 bases, in that order; junction bases with no gene match: 6. Per germline, CDR1 SGDLS and CDR2 YYNGEE. CDR3 amino acids: CASSPGTDTYEQYF. In DNA form, the CDR3 reads TGTGCCAGCAGCCCCGGGACAGATACCTACGAGCAGTACTTC. The full variable domain, with the rest looked up from reference TRBV9 and TRBJ2-7, is DSGVTQTPKHLITATGQRVTLRCSPRSGDLSVYWYQQSLDQGLQFLIQYYNGEERAKGNILERFSAQQFPDLHSELNLSSLELGDSALYFCASSPGTDTYEQYFGPGTRLTVT.

There are many counts of this clonotype. The V call is TRBV5-1, the J call TRBJ2-1; D gene ambiguous. The V gene's germline CDR1 is SGHRS and CDR2 YFSETQ. V gave up 4 bases and J gave up 7 bases, with 12 bases separating them. The CDR3 spans 13 residues. This CDR3 is CASSPTFGNEQFF. The DNA of the CDR3 is TGCGCCAGCAGCCCTACTTTCGGGAATGAGCAGTTCTTC.

This clonotype has a count of ten or more. The chain couples TRBV28 to TRBJ2-1, with D unclear. The V gene's germline CDR1 is MDHEN and CDR2 SYDVKM. The CDR3 is made up of 14 amino acids. V gave up 6 bases and J gave up 7 bases, with 16 bases separating them. The CDR3: CASRGMAEANEQFF. Written as DNA, the CDR3 is TGTGCCAGCAGGGGCATGGCGGAAGCGAATGAGCAGTTCTTC.

This clonotype was counted many times. This sequence joins TRBV7-9 and TRBJ1-2; no clear D gene. CDR3 length: 12 residues. V lost 5 bases, J lost 8 bases, and 12 bases lay in between. CDR1 and CDR2 (germline): SEHNR, FQNEAQ (reference sequence). The CDR3 spells CASSTHISGYTF. The CDR3 DNA is TGTGCCAGCAGCACCCATATCTCAGGCTACACCTTC.

This clonotype was seen a few times. The V call is TRBV7-9, the J call TRBJ2-7, with a weak D call TRBD1 (6 bases). Deletions cut 1 base from V and 6 bases from J, with 16 bases between. The CDR3 is 15 amino acids. Germline V CDR1 and CDR2: SEHNR, FQNEAQ (reference sequence). CDR3 bases: TGTGCCAGCAGCTTAGTCCTCGAGGGACATTCCGAGCAGTACTTC. Its protein is CASSLVLEGHSEQYF. The full variable domain, completed using reference TRBV7-9 and TRBJ2-7, is DTGVSQNPRHKITKRGQNVTFRCDPISEHNRLYWYRQTLGQGPEFLTYFQNEAQLEKSRLLSDRFSAERPKGSFSTLEIQRTEQGDSAMYLCASSLVLEGHSEQYFGPGTRLTVT.

The sample holds many counts of this clonotype. The chain couples TRBV5-1 to TRBJ2-1; 7 bases align to TRBD1. CDR3 length equals 16 residues. Losses at the gene ends were 4 bases for V and 0 bases for J; bases not matched to a gene: 7. From germline, CDR1 is SGHRS and CDR2 YFSETQ. The CDR3 protein is CASSGTGVSSYNEQFF. CDR3 nucleotides: TGCGCCAGCAGCGGCACAGGGGTGAGCTCCTACAATGAGCAGTTCTTC.